This record concerns one T cell receptor (beta chain) sequence. Its cognate antigen is unknown. This entry comes from a study of T cell responses to AZD1222 COVID-19 vaccine. The CDR3 has 22 residues. J gave up 5 bases and V 5 bases, and 30 bases lay outside the gene matches. Germline CDR1 WSHSY, CDR2 SAAADI. TCRdb keeps only in-frame clones here, not all; method: immunoSEQ multiplex PCR. The table has about 34,000 clones, around 90% seen once. Study observations and caveats: The reported proportion of spike-specific TCRs targeting unmutated variant regions was nearly half.

V is TRBV10-2 and J is TRBJ1-5, with TRBD1 identical over 7 bases. This receptor was identified in an adult in good health. The source was peripheral blood, collected on day 0 of AZD1222 vaccination. The CDR3 DNA reads as TGCGCCAGCAGTCCCGCCCTCCGACAGGGTAATCAGGGTTGGGCCCAACATCAGCCCCAGCATTTT. Translated, it gives CASSPALRQGNQGWAQHQPQHF.